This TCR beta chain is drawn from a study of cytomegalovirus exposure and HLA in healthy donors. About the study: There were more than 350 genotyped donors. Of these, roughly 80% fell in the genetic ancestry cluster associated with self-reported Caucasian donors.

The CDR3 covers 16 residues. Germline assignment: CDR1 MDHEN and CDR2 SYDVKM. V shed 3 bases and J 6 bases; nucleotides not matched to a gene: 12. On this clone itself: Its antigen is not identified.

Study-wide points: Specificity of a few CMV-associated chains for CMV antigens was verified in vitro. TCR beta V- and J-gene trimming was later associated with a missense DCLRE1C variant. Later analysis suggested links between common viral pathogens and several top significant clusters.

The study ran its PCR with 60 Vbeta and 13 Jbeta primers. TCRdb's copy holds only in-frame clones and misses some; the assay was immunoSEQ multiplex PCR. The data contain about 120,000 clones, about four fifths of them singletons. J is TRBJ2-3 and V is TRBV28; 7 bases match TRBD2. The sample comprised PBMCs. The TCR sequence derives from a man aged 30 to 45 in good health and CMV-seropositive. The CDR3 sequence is CASSFSGTDAADTQYF. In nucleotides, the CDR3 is TGTGCCAGCAGTTTCAGCGGGACGGATGCAGCGGATACGCAGTATTTT.